Listed below are T cell receptor beta chains from one sample, sequenced in a study of technical replicates of blood from four donors. This table comes from immunoSEQ multiplex PCR, and its TCRdb copy is limited to in-frame clones, with some not included. The sample has more than 75,000 clones, 93% seen once. The sample was T cells isolated from PBMCs. All receptors come from a human donor in good health. Both conserved end residues are part of each CDR3. D genes are given only for firm matches. Size tells how often a clone was seen (once, few, many) or the class of an expanded clone, and some rows leave it out.

CDR3 protein	CDR3 DNA	clone size	V gene	J gene	D gene
CASSPRRDSYGYTF	TGTGCCAGCTCACCTCGCCGGGATTCTTATGGCTACACCTTC	.	TRBV18	TRBJ1-2	.
CASSLSSGRDEQYF	TGTGCCAGCAGTTTATCTAGCGGGAGGGACGAGCAGTACTTC	.	TRBV28	TRBJ2-7	TRBD2
CASSPGQSYEQYF	TGTGCCAGCTCACCAGGACAGTCCTACGAGCAGTACTTC	.	TRBV18	TRBJ2-7	.
CASSPTPGGNEQFF	TGTGCCAGCAGCCCGACCCCGGGGGGGAATGAGCAGTTCTTC	.	TRBV7-6	TRBJ2-1	TRBD2
CASSWRADSYNEQFF	TGTGCCAGCAGCTGGAGGGCGGATTCCTACAATGAGCAGTTCTTC	.	TRBV7-8	TRBJ2-1	.
CSGLDREDGNTIYF	TGCAGCGGACTAGACAGGGAGGATGGAAACACCATATATTTT	.	TRBV29-1	TRBJ1-3	TRBD1
CASSETMGKGETQYF	TGTGCCAGCAGTGAGACTATGGGGAAGGGAGAGACCCAGTACTTC	.	TRBV6-4	TRBJ2-5	.
CSVTGTSGNEQFF	TGCAGCGTTACCGGGACTAGCGGCAATGAGCAGTTCTTC	.	TRBV29-1	TRBJ2-1	TRBD2
CASSEGAGYQETQYF	TGTGCCAGCAGTGAAGGAGCGGGGTACCAAGAGACCCAGTACTTC	once	TRBV6-1	TRBJ2-5	TRBD2
CASSEELDEQFF	TGCGCCAGCAGCGAAGAACTCGATGAGCAGTTCTTC	once	TRBV4-1	TRBJ2-1	.
CASSFGSSGNTIYF	TGCGCCAGCAGCTTTGGCAGCTCTGGAAACACCATATATTTT	.	TRBV5-1	TRBJ1-3	.
CASRDGTGIDGYTF	TGTGCCAGCAGAGACGGGACAGGGATTGATGGCTACACCTTC	.	TRBV6-5	TRBJ1-2	TRBD1
CASSTVKGAEKLFF	TGTGCCAGCAGCACCGTAAAGGGGGCTGAAAAACTGTTTTTT	.	TRBV7-9	TRBJ1-4	TRBD1
CASSGDRDSGNTIYF	TGTGCCAGTAGCGGAGACCGGGACAGCGGAAACACCATATATTTT	.	TRBV19	TRBJ1-3	TRBD1
CASSCRQGDQPQHF	TGTGCCAGCAGTTGTAGACAGGGGGATCAGCCCCAGCATTTT	few	TRBV7-4	TRBJ1-5	TRBD1
CAIGGVNTEAFF	TGTGCCATCGGGGGTGTGAACACTGAAGCTTTCTTT	.	TRBV19	TRBJ1-1	.
CASSSLTQVPYNEQFF	TGCGCCAGCAGCTCCCTAACCCAGGTCCCGTACAATGAGCAGTTCTTC	.	TRBV5-1	TRBJ2-1	.
CASSPKEATDTQYF	TGCGCCAGCAGCCCCAAGGAGGCTACAGATACGCAGTATTTT	.	TRBV5-1	TRBJ2-3	.